Listed below are T cell receptor beta chains from one sample, sequenced in a study of blood T cell repertoires in COVID-19. The table came from immunoSEQ multiplex PCR; TCRdb's copy has only in-frame clones and leaves some out. The data show 90,000 to 150,000 clones, with about four fifths seen just once and 4% held by the top ten. Sequenced sample: peripheral blood. The receptors come from a woman aged 80 or over with acute or convalescent COVID-19. CDR3s include the opening cysteine and the closing phenylalanine or tryptophan. The order of the fields is D gene, J gene, V gene, CDR3 protein, CDR3 DNA. The D gene is left open where the match is weak.

D gene: TRBD1
J gene: TRBJ1-4
V gene: TRBV2
CDR3 protein: CASSEGTGNEKLFF
CDR3 DNA: TGTGCCAGCAGTGAAGGGACAGGGAATGAAAAACTGTTTTTT

D gene: .
J gene: TRBJ1-5
V gene: TRBV28
CDR3 protein: CASSTGDQPQHF
CDR3 DNA: TGTGCCAGCAGTACGGGGGATCAGCCCCAGCATTTT

D gene: TRBD2
J gene: TRBJ2-2
V gene: TRBV7-6
CDR3 protein: CASSPSSGATGELFF
CDR3 DNA: TGTGCCAGCAGCCCTTCTAGCGGCGCCACCGGGGAGCTGTTTTTT

D gene: .
J gene: TRBJ2-5
V gene: TRBV11-2
CDR3 protein: CASSLDTRSETQYF
CDR3 DNA: TGTGCCAGCAGCTTAGATACTAGAAGCGAGACCCAGTACTTC

D gene: .
J gene: TRBJ2-5
V gene: TRBV25-1
CDR3 protein: CASSTPGRWETQYF
CDR3 DNA: TGTGCCAGCAGTACCCCAGGGAGGTGGGAGACCCAGTACTTC

D gene: TRBD1
J gene: TRBJ1-5
V gene: TRBV18
CDR3 protein: CASSQGAGNQPQHF
CDR3 DNA: TGTGCCAGCTCCCAGGGGGCCGGCAATCAGCCCCAGCATTTT

D gene: .
J gene: TRBJ2-3
V gene: TRBV6-5
CDR3 protein: CASSYNRGGLTDTQYF
CDR3 DNA: TGTGCCAGCAGTTACAACCGCGGGGGCCTCACAGATACGCAGTATTTT

D gene: TRBD2
J gene: TRBJ2-4
V gene: TRBV19
CDR3 protein: CASSPLALGGDGDIQYF
CDR3 DNA: TGTGCCAGTAGCCCTCTCGCCCTGGGAGGGGACGGTGACATTCAGTACTTC

D gene: TRBD1
J gene: TRBJ2-3
V gene: TRBV7-9
CDR3 protein: CASSFGTGDIDTQYF
CDR3 DNA: TGTGCCAGCAGCTTCGGGACAGGCGATATAGATACGCAGTATTTT

D gene: .
J gene: TRBJ1-2
V gene: TRBV4-3
CDR3 protein: CASSQGLRTMLGYTF
CDR3 DNA: TGCGCCAGCAGCCAAGGATTGAGGACTATGCTGGGCTACACCTTC

D gene: .
J gene: TRBJ1-5
V gene: TRBV6-5
CDR3 protein: CASRRGYDNQPQHF
CDR3 DNA: TGTGCCAGCAGGCGGGGCTATGACAATCAGCCCCAGCATTTT

D gene: .
J gene: TRBJ1-1
V gene: TRBV30
CDR3 protein: CAWSRDTNTEAFF
CDR3 DNA: TGTGCCTGGAGTAGGGACACGAACACTGAAGCTTTCTTT

D gene: .
J gene: TRBJ2-3
V gene: TRBV7-3
CDR3 protein: CASSPNTDTQYF
CDR3 DNA: TGTGCCAGCAGCCCAAACACAGATACGCAGTATTTT

D gene: TRBD1
J gene: TRBJ1-3
V gene: TRBV4-2
CDR3 protein: CASSWALTGGRDTIYF
CDR3 DNA: TGTGCCAGCAGCTGGGCGCTCACAGGGGGCAGGGACACCATATATTTT

D gene: .
J gene: TRBJ2-3
V gene: TRBV29-1
CDR3 protein: CSVGTHVGGDTQYF
CDR3 DNA: TGCAGCGTTGGGACTCATGTTGGTGGGGATACGCAGTATTTT

D gene: .
J gene: TRBJ2-3
V gene: TRBV2
CDR3 protein: CASSEARGGGTDTQYF
CDR3 DNA: TGTGCCAGCAGTGAAGCGAGGGGAGGAGGCACAGATACGCAGTATTTT

D gene: .
J gene: TRBJ1-3
V gene: TRBV10-2
CDR3 protein: CASSDLGPRSGNTIYF
CDR3 DNA: TGCGCCAGCAGTGACCTTGGGCCTCGCTCTGGAAACACCATATATTTT

D gene: TRBD1
J gene: TRBJ1-2
V gene: TRBV6-2/TRBV6-3
CDR3 protein: CASSPTGDHGYTF
CDR3 DNA: TGTGCCAGCAGCCCCACAGGGGATCATGGCTACACCTTC

D gene: TRBD2
J gene: TRBJ2-5
V gene: TRBV7-2
CDR3 protein: CASSPAALAAVEAQYF
CDR3 DNA: TGTGCCAGCAGCCCCGCTGCGCTAGCGGCAGTGGAGGCCCAGTACTTC

D gene: .
J gene: TRBJ1-1
V gene: TRBV13
CDR3 protein: CASSYQRGATEAFF
CDR3 DNA: TGTGCCAGCAGCTACCAGCGGGGGGCCACTGAAGCTTTCTTT

D gene: .
J gene: TRBJ2-2
V gene: TRBV5-1
CDR3 protein: CASSLRARGTNTGELFF
CDR3 DNA: TGCGCCAGCAGCCTCCGGGCCCGAGGGACAAACACCGGGGAGCTGTTTTTT

D gene: .
J gene: TRBJ2-7
V gene: TRBV7-2
CDR3 protein: CASSSGNTYYEQYF
CDR3 DNA: TGTGCCAGCAGCTCAGGGAACACTTATTACGAGCAGTACTTC

D gene: .
J gene: TRBJ1-1
V gene: TRBV19
CDR3 protein: CASTLVGWDTEAFF
CDR3 DNA: TGTGCCAGTACCCTAGTTGGGTGGGACACTGAAGCTTTCTTT

D gene: TRBD2
J gene: TRBJ2-3
V gene: TRBV28
CDR3 protein: CASSSGGSDTQYF
CDR3 DNA: TGTGCCAGCAGTTCGGGAGGGAGTGATACGCAGTATTTT

D gene: TRBD2
J gene: TRBJ2-1
V gene: TRBV30
CDR3 protein: CAWSQRGANNEQFF
CDR3 DNA: TGTGCCTGGAGTCAGCGGGGGGCCAACAATGAGCAGTTCTTC

D gene: .
J gene: TRBJ2-3
V gene: TRBV3-1/TRBV3-2
CDR3 protein: CASSQDRGGATDTQYF
CDR3 DNA: TGTGCCAGCAGCCAAGATAGGGGTGGGGCAACAGATACGCAGTATTTT

D gene: TRBD1
J gene: TRBJ1-1
V gene: TRBV6-4
CDR3 protein: CASRVGQRYYTEAFF
CDR3 DNA: TGTGCCAGCAGAGTGGGACAGCGGTATTACACTGAAGCTTTCTTT

D gene: TRBD1
J gene: TRBJ2-1
V gene: TRBV28
CDR3 protein: CASRGAQGNNEQFF
CDR3 DNA: TGTGCCAGCAGAGGTGCACAGGGGAACAATGAGCAGTTCTTC